This entry lists 30 T cell receptor beta chains sequenced from one sample in a study of blood T cell repertoires in COVID-19. Assay: immunoSEQ multiplex PCR; the TCRdb copy retains only in-frame clones and omits some. The table includes 65,000 to 85,000 clones, around nine tenths detected once. The sequenced sample consisted of peripheral blood. The receptors originated from a human donor in a cohort sampled during active COVID-19.

This chain joins TRBV5-5 and TRBJ2-1, with TRBD1 identical over 10 bases. V trimming: 1 base; J trimming: 5 bases; junction bases outside the gene matches: 9. The CDR3 totals 17 residues. CDR1 is SGHKS, CDR2 YYEKEE, per germline (reference sequence). The CDR3 DNA sequence: TGTGCCAGCAGCTTGTATGTTGGGACAGGGGTCCACAATGAGCAGTTCTTC. It is translated as CASSLYVGTGVHNEQFF.

This chain's CDR3 is CASRPTGGEQFF. CDR3 bases: TGTGCCAGCAGACCAACAGGGGGTGAGCAGTTCTTC. The chain uses TRBV7-3 and TRBJ2-1, with 8 nucleotides matching TRBD1. Trimming cost V 6 bases and J 9 bases; bases outside gene matches: 4. In germline, CDR1 is SGHTA, CDR2 FQGTGA. The CDR3 runs 12 residues.

This clone appeared a single time. J is TRBJ1-4 and V is TRBV7-9; 7 nucleotides line up with TRBD1. Losses at the gene ends were 5 bases for V and 8 bases for J; bases not matched to a gene: 11. Germline CDR1 reads SEHNR; CDR2 reads FQNEAQ (reference sequence). The CDR3 totals 15 residues. The CDR3: CASSDRTGQNEKLFF. The CDR3 region has the DNA TGTGCCAGCAGCGATCGGACAGGTCAGAACGAAAAACTGTTTTTT.

J is TRBJ2-3 and V is TRBV2, with a weak D call TRBD2 (6 bases). Trimming cost V 8 bases and J 3 bases, with 15 bases left between them. The CDR3 spans 14 residues. Germline-derived CDR1 and CDR2 are SNHLY and FYNNEI. The CDR3 region is CASRGRGSTDTQYF. Written as DNA, the CDR3 is TGTGCCAGCCGAGGGCGGGGCTCGACAGATACGCAGTATTTT.

The rearrangement links TRBV7-2 to TRBJ1-6; TRBD1 agrees at 7 bases. CDR3 length: 18 amino acids. The junction had 6 bases not matched to a gene; V was cut back by 1 base and J by 0 bases. Germline loops: CDR1 SGHTA, CDR2 FQGNSA. The CDR3 reads CASSLGQGVPSYNSPLHF. CDR3 sequence (DNA): TGTGCCAGCAGCTTAGGACAGGGAGTTCCCTCCTATAATTCACCCCTCCACTTT. Drawing the rest from reference TRBV7-2 and TRBJ1-6, the complete variable domain is GAGVSQSPSNKVTEKGKDVELRCDPISGHTALYWYRQSLGQGLEFLIYFQGNSAPDKSGLPSDRFSAERTGGSVSTLTIQRTQQEDSAVYLCASSLGQGVPSYNSPLHFGNGTRLTVT.

The rearrangement joins TRBV19 to TRBJ1-3; tentative D call: TRBD1 (5 bases). The CDR3 runs 13 residues. V gave up 8 bases and J gave up 0 bases, with 8 bases separating them. Germline loops: CDR1 LNHDA, CDR2 SQIVND (reference sequence). For the CDR3, the DNA is TGTGCCAGTCGACAGCTCTCTGGAAACACCATATATTTT. It is translated as CASRQLSGNTIYF.

J is TRBJ1-4 and V is TRBV2; tentatively, D is TRBD1 (5 bases). With 4 bases removed from V and 4 bases from J, the gap between germline ends came to 10 bases. The germline V gene has CDR1 SNHLY and CDR2 FYNNEI. The CDR3 sequence is 14 residues long. In DNA form, the CDR3 reads TGTGCCAGCAGTGCAAGGGGATTTAATGAAAAACTGTTTTTT. Translating gives CASSARGFNEKLFF.

The chain links TRBV4-1 to TRBJ1-4; D ambiguous. The V gene lost 0 bases and the J gene lost 7 bases, with 9 bases spanning the gap. This CDR3 region has 14 residues. The germline CDR1 and CDR2 sequences are MGHRA and YSYEKL. The CDR3, as DNA: TGCGCCAGCAGCCAAGATAGAGGGTTTGAAAAACTGTTTTTT. As protein: CASSQDRGFEKLFF.

This sequence joins TRBV18 and TRBJ1-1; 7 bases line up with TRBD1. The CDR3 runs to 15 residues. From germline, CDR1 is KGHSH and CDR2 LQKENI. V trimming: 1 base; J trimming: 1 base; junction bases outside the gene matches: 3. CDR3 amino acids: CASSPRTGQNTEAFF. The CDR3 DNA follows: TGTGCCAGCTCACCACGGACAGGACAGAACACTGAAGCTTTCTTT.

This CDR3 is CASSPLSQGSYNEQFF. The CDR3, as DNA: TGTGCCAGCTCACCCTTGTCTCAGGGGTCTTACAATGAGCAGTTCTTC. J is TRBJ2-1 and V is TRBV18, with a tentative D call TRBD1 (6 bases). Germline loops: CDR1 KGHSH, CDR2 LQKENI. V lost 3 bases and J lost 4, with 16 bases in between. The CDR3 sequence is 16 residues long.

V gene TRBV7-3 combines with J gene TRBJ1-1; D is possibly TRBD1 (6 bases). With 3 bases removed from V and 4 bases from J, the gap between germline ends came to 12 bases. The length of the CDR3 is 14 residues. Per germline, CDR1 SGHTA and CDR2 FQGTGA. CDR3 protein: CASSFQGSGTEAFF. The CDR3 nucleotides read TGTGCCAGCAGCTTCCAGGGGTCGGGCACTGAAGCTTTCTTT.

The chain joins TRBV7-8 to TRBJ2-7; no definite D call. This CDR3 spans 12 amino acids. Deletions cut 5 bases from V and 1 base from J, with 6 bases between. The germline CDR1 and CDR2 sequences are SGHVS and FQNEAQ. CDR3 nucleotides: TGTGCCAGCAGCCCGACTTCCTACGAGCAGTACTTC. Its translation is CASSPTSYEQYF.

The V call is TRBV6-4, the J call TRBJ1-4; tentatively, D is TRBD1 (5 bases). The V end lost 6 bases, the J end lost 5 bases, and 13 bases lay between the germline ends. The CDR3 runs 14 residues. CDR1 and CDR2 from the germline V gene are MRHNA and SNTAGT. This CDR3 reads CASRGQTANEKLFF. The CDR3 DNA is TGTGCCAGCAGGGGTCAGACAGCCAATGAAAAACTGTTTTTT.

The DNA of the CDR3 is TGTGCCAGCAGCCCCGGGACAGGGAACACTGAAGCTTTCTTT. It translates to CASSPGTGNTEAFF. The chain is built from TRBV11-3 and TRBJ1-1; TRBD1 matches 8 bases. Unmatched junction bases numbered 3, after V lost 5 bases and J lost 1 base. Germline V gives CDR1 SGHNT, CDR2 YENEEA. The CDR3 runs to 14 residues.

The gene calls are TRBV19 and TRBJ1-1; 7 bases are shared with TRBD1. CDR1 and CDR2 (germline): LNHDA, SQIVND (reference sequence). This CDR3 is built from 17 residues. With 7 bases clipped from V and 1 base from J, the junction kept 15 bases outside the gene matches. CDR3 DNA: TGTGCCAGTACCTCCACAGGGGACCCAAGACCGAACACTGAAGCTTTCTTT. Translated: CASTSTGDPRPNTEAFF.

This CDR3 reads CASGYQGRANEKLFF. CDR3 DNA: TGTGCCAGCGGGTATCAGGGGAGGGCTAATGAAAAACTGTTTTTT. The chain links TRBV5-4 to TRBJ1-4, with D possibly being TRBD1 (6 bases). V shed 7 bases and J shed 3 bases, with 16 bases lying between them. The length of the CDR3 is 15 residues. The germline V gene has CDR1 SGHNT and CDR2 YYREEE (reference sequence).

This chain joins TRBV7-8 and TRBJ2-2; D might be TRBD1 (5 bases). The germline CDR1 and CDR2 sequences are SGHVS and FQNEAQ. The CDR3 is 16 residues long. V lost 1 base and J lost 4, with 13 bases in between. In nucleotides, the CDR3 is TGTGCCAGCAGCTTAGTCAGGGAACAGACCACCGGGGAGCTGTTTTTT. Translated: CASSLVREQTTGELFF.

This clone has more than one count but fewer than ten. V and J are TRBV9 and TRBJ1-1; D not resolved. This CDR3 has 9 residues. Germline CDR1 is SGDLS and CDR2 is YYNGEE. V dropped 10 bases and J dropped 5 bases, with 6 bases sitting between them. CDR3 in DNA: TGTGCCTCATCAACTGAAGCTTTCTTT. Encoded protein: CASSTEAFF.

The CDR3 DNA reads as TGCGCCAGCAGCTTCTTAGCGGGGCAAGAGACCCAGTACTTC. Its protein product is CASSFLAGQETQYF. The chain uses TRBV5-1 and TRBJ2-5; 8 positions match TRBD2. Losses at the gene ends were 2 bases for V and 2 bases for J; bases not matched to a gene: 2. From germline, CDR1 is SGHRS and CDR2 YFSETQ. The CDR3 is 14 amino acids.

V gene TRBV7-9 combines with J gene TRBJ2-1; possibly TRBD1 for D (6 bases). This CDR3 contains 16 residues. Trimming took off 1 base at V and 2 bases at J, with 12 bases between the two ends. Looked up from germline, CDR1 is SEHNR and CDR2 is FQNEAQ (reference sequence). CDR3 coding DNA: TGTGCCAGCAGCTTAGGGTCAGGGGAGCCCTACAATGAGCAGTTCTTC. This encodes CASSLGSGEPYNEQFF.

This chain joins TRBV7-2 and TRBJ2-1; 11 bases are a match to TRBD2. The CDR3 has 16 residues. The germline gives CDR1 SGHTA, CDR2 FQGNSA. With 4 bases clipped from V and 10 bases from J, the junction kept 12 bases outside the gene matches. The CDR3 region has the DNA TGTGCCAGCAGCTCAGTGGGAGTAGCGGGGGGGCGAGAGCAGTTCTTC. Its translation: CASSSVGVAGGREQFF.

This chain links TRBV19 with TRBJ2-3; 12 bases align to TRBD2. Germline CDR1 reads LNHDA; CDR2 reads SQIVND (reference sequence). This CDR3 contains 16 residues. V trimming: 4 bases; J trimming: 4 bases; junction bases outside the gene matches: 6. The CDR3 region has the DNA TGTGCCAGTAGTAGGCTAGCGGGGGGGCCGTCAGATACGCAGTATTTT. Amino acids: CASSRLAGGPSDTQYF.

The chain has TRBV7-8 and TRBJ2-1, with TRBD2 matching over 8 bases. Germline lookup yields CDR1 SGHVS and CDR2 FQNEAQ. The CDR3 contains 13 residues. V shed 5 bases, J shed 5 bases, and the junction held 2 bases outside the gene matches. In DNA form, the CDR3 reads TGTGCCAGCAGCGAGGGACTAGACAATGAGCAGTTCTTC. It codes for CASSEGLDNEQFF.

The chain has TRBV13 and TRBJ2-7, with 7 bases that match TRBD2. This CDR3 spans 14 amino acids. Germline values: CDR1 PRHDT, CDR2 FYEKMQ (reference sequence). The J segment lost 4 bases and the V segment lost 5 bases, leaving 8 bases of the junction unmatched. In DNA, the CDR3 is TGTGCCAGCAGCCCGACTAGCAGGTCGTACGAGCAGTACTTC. Translating gives CASSPTSRSYEQYF.

The chain joins TRBV5-1 to TRBJ1-1; tentatively, D is TRBD1 (5 bases). The CDR3 sequence is 16 residues long. The germline gives CDR1 SGHRS, CDR2 YFSETQ. The V and J ends lost 6 bases and 0 bases respectively, with 18 bases between them. CDR3 coding DNA: TGCGCCAGCACTCCCCTCCGCCAGGGTTTGAACACTGAAGCTTTCTTT. This encodes CASTPLRQGLNTEAFF.

J is TRBJ2-6 and V is TRBV19; D gene uncertain. The ends were cut back, 2 bases at V and 1 base at J, with 6 bases in the middle. CDR3 length: 15 amino acids. From germline, CDR1 is LNHDA and CDR2 SQIVND (reference sequence). In DNA, the CDR3 is TGTGCCAGTAGTATAATCAGGTCTGGGGCCAACGTCCTGACTTTC. It encodes CASSIIRSGANVLTF. The entire variable domain, with the rest obtained from reference TRBV19 and TRBJ2-6, is as follows: DGGITQSPKYLFRKEGQNVTLSCEQNLNHDAMYWYRQDPGQGLRLIYYSQIVNDFQKGDIAEGYSVSREKKESFPLTVTSAQKNPTAFYLCASSIIRSGANVLTFGAGSRLTVL.

The chain carries TRBV18 and TRBJ2-7, with D perhaps TRBD2 (5 bases). Trimming left V 1 base short and J 3 bases short, with 10 bases between. This CDR3 contains 14 residues. Germline V CDR1 and CDR2: KGHSH, LQKENI. The CDR3 here is CASSPQGDFYEQYF. Here the CDR3 DNA reads TGTGCCAGCTCACCACAGGGAGATTTCTACGAGCAGTACTTC.

This clone was picked up one time. The rearrangement uses TRBV2 and TRBJ2-7; TRBD1 agrees at 10 bases. CDR3 length: 12 residues. V dropped 6 bases and J dropped 9; count of bases not matched to a gene: 5. Germline CDR1 and CDR2: SNHLY and FYNNEI. This CDR3 is CASSGTGDGQYF. CDR3 nucleotides: TGTGCCAGCAGCGGGACAGGGGATGGGCAGTACTTC.

The chain employs TRBV12-3 or TRBV12-4 and TRBJ2-7; 8 bases align to TRBD1. The CDR3 covers 13 residues. V gave up 5 bases and J gave up 7 bases; unmatched junction bases: 7. Here the CDR3 reads CASSVQGVREQYF. The DNA for the CDR3 is TGTGCCAGCAGTGTACAGGGGGTAAGGGAGCAGTACTTC.

J is TRBJ2-7 and V is TRBV5-1; D is ambiguous. Deletions cut 4 bases from V and 3 bases from J, with 14 bases between. The CDR3 extends over 14 amino acids. Germline CDR1 is SGHRS and CDR2 is YFSETQ. The CDR3 is CASSPPGKFYEQYF. CDR3 bases: TGCGCCAGCAGCCCCCCTGGCAAATTCTACGAGCAGTACTTC.